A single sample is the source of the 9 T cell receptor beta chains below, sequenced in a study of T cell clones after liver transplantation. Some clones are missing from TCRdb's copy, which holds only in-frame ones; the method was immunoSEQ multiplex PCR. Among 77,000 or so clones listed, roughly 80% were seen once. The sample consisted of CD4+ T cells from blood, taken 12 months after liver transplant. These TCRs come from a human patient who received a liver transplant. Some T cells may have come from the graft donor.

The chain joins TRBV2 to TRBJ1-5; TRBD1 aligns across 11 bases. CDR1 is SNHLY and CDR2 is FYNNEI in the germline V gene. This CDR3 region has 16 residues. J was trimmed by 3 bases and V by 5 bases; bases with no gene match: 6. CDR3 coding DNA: TGTGCCAGCAGTCCCCGGACAGGGGGCTCCAATCAGCCCCAGCATTTT. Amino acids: CASSPRTGGSNQPQHF.

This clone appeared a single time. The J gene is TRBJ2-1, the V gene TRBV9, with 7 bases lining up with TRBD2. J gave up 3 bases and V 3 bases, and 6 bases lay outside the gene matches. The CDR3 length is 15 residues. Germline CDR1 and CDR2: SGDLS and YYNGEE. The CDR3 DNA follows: TGTGCCAGCAGCGCAAGCGGGAACTACTACAATGAGCAGTTCTTC. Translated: CASSASGNYYNEQFF.

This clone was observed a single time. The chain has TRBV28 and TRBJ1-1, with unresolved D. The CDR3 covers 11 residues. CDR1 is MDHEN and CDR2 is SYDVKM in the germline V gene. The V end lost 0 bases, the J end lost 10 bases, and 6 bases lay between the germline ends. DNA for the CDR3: TGTGCCAGCAGTTTATGGGAGTCAGCTTTCTTT. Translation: CASSLWESAFF.

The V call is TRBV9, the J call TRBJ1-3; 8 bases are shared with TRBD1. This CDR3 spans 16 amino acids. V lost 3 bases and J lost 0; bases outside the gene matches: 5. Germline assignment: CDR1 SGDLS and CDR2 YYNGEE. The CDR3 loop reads CASSGQGALSGNTIYF. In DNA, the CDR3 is TGTGCCAGCAGCGGCCAGGGGGCCCTCTCTGGAAACACCATATATTTT. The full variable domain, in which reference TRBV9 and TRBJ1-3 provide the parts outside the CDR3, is DSGVTQTPKHLITATGQRVTLRCSPRSGDLSVYWYQQSLDQGLQFLIQYYNGEERAKGNILERFSAQQFPDLHSELNLSSLELGDSALYFCASSGQGALSGNTIYFGEGSWLTVV.

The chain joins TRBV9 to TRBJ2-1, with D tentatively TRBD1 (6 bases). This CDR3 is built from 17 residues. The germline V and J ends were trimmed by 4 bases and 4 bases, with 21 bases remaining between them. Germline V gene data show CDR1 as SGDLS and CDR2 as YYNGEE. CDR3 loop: CASSQGQTPGRYNEQFF. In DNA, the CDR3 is TGTGCCAGCAGCCAGGGGCAAACACCCGGACGTTACAATGAGCAGTTCTTC.

CDR3 sequence (DNA): TGCAGCGTCCGACGCCTCAACACTGAAGCTTTCTTT. Protein: CSVRRLNTEAFF. The V call is TRBV29-1, the J call TRBJ1-1, with unresolved D. This CDR3 has 12 amino acids. Germline values: CDR1 SQVTM, CDR2 ANQGSEA. V lost 6 bases, J lost 2 bases, and 10 bases lay in between.

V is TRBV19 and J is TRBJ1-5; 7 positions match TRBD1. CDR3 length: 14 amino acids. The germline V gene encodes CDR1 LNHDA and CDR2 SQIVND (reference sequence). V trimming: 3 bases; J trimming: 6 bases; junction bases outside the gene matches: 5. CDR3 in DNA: TGTGCCAGTAGTATCCGACAGGGAGGTCAGCCCCAGCATTTT. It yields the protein CASSIRQGGQPQHF.

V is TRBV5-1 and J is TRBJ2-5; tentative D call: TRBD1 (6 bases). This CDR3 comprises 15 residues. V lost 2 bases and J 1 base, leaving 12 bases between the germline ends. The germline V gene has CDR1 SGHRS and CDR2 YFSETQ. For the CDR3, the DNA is TGCGCCAGCAGCTTCAACAGGGCCCCCCAAGAGACCCAGTACTTC. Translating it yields CASSFNRAPQETQYF.

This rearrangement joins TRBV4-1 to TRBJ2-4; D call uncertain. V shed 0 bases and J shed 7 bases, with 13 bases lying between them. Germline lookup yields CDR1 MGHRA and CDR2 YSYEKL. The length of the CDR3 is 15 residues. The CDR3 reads CASSQDTQAVNIQYF. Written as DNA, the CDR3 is TGCGCCAGCAGCCAAGACACTCAAGCCGTGAACATTCAGTACTTC.